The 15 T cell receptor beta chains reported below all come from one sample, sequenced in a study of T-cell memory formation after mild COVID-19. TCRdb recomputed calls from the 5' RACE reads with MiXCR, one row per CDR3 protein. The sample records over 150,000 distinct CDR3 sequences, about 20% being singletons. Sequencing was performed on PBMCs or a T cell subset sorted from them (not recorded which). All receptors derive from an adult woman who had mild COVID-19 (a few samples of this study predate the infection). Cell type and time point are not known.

The DNA for the CDR3 is TGTGCCAGCAGATGGGACAGGGCTGGCTACACCTTC. Protein product: CASRWDRAGYTF. This chain uses TRBV6-1 with TRBJ1-2; 9 bases are a match to TRBD1. CDR3 size: 12 residues. Germline V gene lookup returns CDR1 MNHNS and CDR2 SASEGT. V dropped 6 bases and J dropped 7; count of bases not matched to a gene: 3.

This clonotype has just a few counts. This CDR3 reads CATSRLPRRTQRETQYF. CDR3 bases: TGTGCCACCAGCAGACTGCCCAGACGGACACAACGAGAGACCCAGTACTTC. J is TRBJ2-5 and V is TRBV15; D is possibly TRBD1 (5 bases). Germline V gene data show CDR1 as LNHNV and CDR2 as YYDKDF (reference sequence). Trimming removed 2 bases from V and 4 bases from J, with 20 bases in between. The CDR3 is made up of 17 amino acids.

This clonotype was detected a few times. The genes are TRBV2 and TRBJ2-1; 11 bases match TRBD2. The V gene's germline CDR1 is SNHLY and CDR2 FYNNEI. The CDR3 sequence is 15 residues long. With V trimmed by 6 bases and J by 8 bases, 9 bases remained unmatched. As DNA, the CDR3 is TGTGCCAGCAGCCGACTAGCGGGGCCTCTCGATGAGCAGTTCTTC. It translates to CASSRLAGPLDEQFF.

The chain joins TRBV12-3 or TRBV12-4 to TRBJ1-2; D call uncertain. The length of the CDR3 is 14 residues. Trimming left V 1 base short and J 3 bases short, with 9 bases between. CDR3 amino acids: CASSLGLLDYGYTF. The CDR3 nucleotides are TGTGCCAGCAGTTTAGGACTATTGGACTATGGCTACACCTTC.

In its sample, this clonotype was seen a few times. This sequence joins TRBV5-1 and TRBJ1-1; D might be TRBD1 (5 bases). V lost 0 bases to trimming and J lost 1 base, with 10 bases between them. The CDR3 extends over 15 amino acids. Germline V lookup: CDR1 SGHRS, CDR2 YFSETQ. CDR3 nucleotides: TGCGCCAGCAGCTTGGCCGGGGCGAGGAACACTGAAGCTTTCTTT. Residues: CASSLAGARNTEAFF.

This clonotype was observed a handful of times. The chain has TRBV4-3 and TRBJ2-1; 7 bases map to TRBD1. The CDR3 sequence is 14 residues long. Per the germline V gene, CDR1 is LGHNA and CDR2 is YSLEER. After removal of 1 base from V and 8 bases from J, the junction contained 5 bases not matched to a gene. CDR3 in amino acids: CASSQGPGGHEQFF. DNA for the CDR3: TGCGCCAGCAGCCAAGGGCCAGGGGGACATGAGCAGTTCTTC.

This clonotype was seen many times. The CDR3 sequence is CASSSTLAAANYGYTF. DNA for the CDR3: TGTGCCAGCAGCTCGACGCTGGCGGCCGCTAACTATGGCTACACCTTC. The chain joins TRBV7-9 to TRBJ1-2; D remains ambiguous. V gave up 4 bases and J gave up 0 bases, with 15 bases separating them. The V gene's germline CDR1 is SEHNR and CDR2 FQNEAQ (reference sequence). CDR3 length: 16 amino acids.

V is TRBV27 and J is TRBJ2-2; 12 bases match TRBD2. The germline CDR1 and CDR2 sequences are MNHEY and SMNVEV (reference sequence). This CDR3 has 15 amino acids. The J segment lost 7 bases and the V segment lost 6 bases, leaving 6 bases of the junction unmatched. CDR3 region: CASRLAGGPVGELFF. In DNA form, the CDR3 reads TGTGCCAGCAGGCTAGCGGGAGGGCCGGTCGGGGAGCTGTTTTTT.

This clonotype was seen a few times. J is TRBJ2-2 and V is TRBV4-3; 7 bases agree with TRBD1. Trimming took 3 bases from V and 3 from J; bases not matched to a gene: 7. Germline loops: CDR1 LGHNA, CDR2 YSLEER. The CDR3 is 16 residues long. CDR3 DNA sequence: TGCGCCAGCAGCCACACGAGGACAGGACACACCGGGGAGCTGTTTTTT. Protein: CASSHTRTGHTGELFF.

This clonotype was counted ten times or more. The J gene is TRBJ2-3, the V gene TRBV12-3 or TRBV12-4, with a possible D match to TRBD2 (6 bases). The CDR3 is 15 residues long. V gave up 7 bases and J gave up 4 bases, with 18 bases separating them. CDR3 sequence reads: CASTPGVGSADTQYF. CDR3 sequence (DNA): TGTGCCAGCACCCCGGGGGTTGGCTCCGCAGATACGCAGTATTTT.

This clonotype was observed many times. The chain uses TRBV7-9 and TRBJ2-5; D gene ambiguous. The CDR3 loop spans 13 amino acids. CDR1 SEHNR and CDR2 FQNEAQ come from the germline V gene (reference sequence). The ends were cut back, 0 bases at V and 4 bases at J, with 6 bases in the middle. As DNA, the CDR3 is TGTGCCAGCAGCTTAGCCCTAGGAGAGACCCAGTACTTC. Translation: CASSLALGETQYF.

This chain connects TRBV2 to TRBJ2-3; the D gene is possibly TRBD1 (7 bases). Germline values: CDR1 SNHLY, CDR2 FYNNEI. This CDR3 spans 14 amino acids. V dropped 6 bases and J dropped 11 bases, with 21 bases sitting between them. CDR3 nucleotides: TGTGCCAGCAGGGACAGGCTCCGGGACTGGGAGCAGTATTTT. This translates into CASRDRLRDWEQYF. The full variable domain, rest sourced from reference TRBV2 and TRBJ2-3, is EPEVTQTPSHQVTQMGQEVILRCVPISNHLYFYWYRQILGQKVEFLVSFYNNEISEKSEIFDDQFSVERPDGSNFTLKIRSTKLEDSAMYFCASRDRLRDWEQYFGPGTRLTVL.

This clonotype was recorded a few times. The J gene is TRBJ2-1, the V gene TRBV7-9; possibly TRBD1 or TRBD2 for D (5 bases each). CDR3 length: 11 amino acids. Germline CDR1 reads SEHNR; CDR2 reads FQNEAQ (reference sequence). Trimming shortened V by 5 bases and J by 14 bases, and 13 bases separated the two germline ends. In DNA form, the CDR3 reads TGTGCCAGCAGCCCCTCAGGGACGGAGTTCTTC. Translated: CASSPSGTEFF. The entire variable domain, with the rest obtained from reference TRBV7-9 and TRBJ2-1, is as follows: DTGVSQNPRHKITKRGQNVTFRCDPISEHNRLYWYRQTLGQGPEFLTYFQNEAQLEKSRLLSDRFSAERPKGSFSTLEIQRTEQGDSAMYLCASSPSGTEFFGPGTRLTVL.

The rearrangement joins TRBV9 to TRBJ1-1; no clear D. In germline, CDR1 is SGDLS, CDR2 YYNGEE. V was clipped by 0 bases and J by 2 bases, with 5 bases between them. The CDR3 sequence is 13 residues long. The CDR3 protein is CASSVVRNTEAFF. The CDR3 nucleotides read TGTGCCAGCAGCGTAGTTCGTAACACTGAAGCTTTCTTT.

Here the CDR3 reads CASSLAGVPNQPQHF. The CDR3 DNA reads as TGTGCCAGCAGTTTAGCAGGGGTGCCCAATCAGCCCCAGCATTTT. V and J are TRBV27 and TRBJ1-5, with D possibly matching TRBD1 (6 bases). With 2 bases removed from V and 3 bases from J, the gap between germline ends came to 11 bases. Germline CDR1 is MNHEY and CDR2 is SMNVEV (reference sequence). The CDR3 contains 15 residues.